This T cell receptor beta chain came from a study of identical twins. This clonotype was seen a few times. The CDR3 contains 14 residues. V dropped 6 bases and J dropped 9 bases, with 17 bases sitting between them. Per the germline V gene, CDR1 is MNHNS and CDR2 is SASEGT. TCRdb re-called the 5' RACE reads with MiXCR, one entry per CDR3 protein. Of nearly 900,000 distinct CDR3 sequences in the sample, roughly an eighth were seen once. These records were also assigned to another study, of yellow fever vaccine responses in identical twins.

The chain couples TRBV6-1 to TRBJ2-2; D perhaps matches TRBD2 (6 bases). The clonotype originates from a woman aged 18-35 years in good health. The sequencing input was PBMCs. CDR3 DNA: TGTGCCAGCAGGACCGGGACTCGGGTCTGGGAGCTGTTTTTT. Translation gives CASRTGTRVWELFF.